This TCR beta chain is from a study of blood T cell repertoires in COVID-19 (dated by TCRdb to about 2020). Background for the entire study: Collaborator samples came from the United States, Italy and Spain and covered acute and convalescent phases of COVID-19. The prospective study material was composed of cDNA or gDNA derived from T cells, B-cell-depleted T cells, or PBMCs. The dataset comprised deeply sampled blood TCRbeta repertoires from subjects exposed to, actively infected with, or recovered from COVID-19. The repertoires were made available in a free public database intended to serve as a resource for research on the immune response to SARS-CoV-2. The samples were drawn from two sources: the first 160 participants of the ongoing ImmuneRACE study, and some 1,300 subjects contributed by 6 global collaborators. Nearly every sample came with metadata listing a de-identified subject ID, COVID-19 status, age in years and sex. Where HLA class I and class II types were available, the types were taken from metadata supplied by the sample provider, not from assay-based typing.

The immunoSEQ Assay, a bias-controlled multiplex PCR, was used to amplify TCRbeta CDR3 regions from genomic DNA. The authors' pipeline ran thus. Nucleated cell counts per sample were estimated from amplification of reference gene primers within the assay. To quantify the absolute abundance of each unique TCRbeta CDR3 rearrangement, sequence reads were collapsed and filtered. For each sample, productive Simpson clonality was calculated by taking the square root of Simpson's diversity index across productive rearrangements. As stored in TCRdb, this immuneACCESS dataset retains in-frame rearrangements with V and J assigned. A fraction of the clones does not appear; measured against another copy, unresolved V genes explain less than half of the discrepancy, and the remainder lacks a known reason. That table gives V, J and clone size, and the DNA gave D and trimming. The sample profile shows hundreds of thousands of clones; roughly 80% of them were found once. The ten most abundant clones make up over 4% of the sample.

Overall results and qualifications from the work: Clinical and demographic metadata were provided uncurated, with the amount varying by source and participant.

Enrolling through a virtual design, the prospective study's participants ranged in age from roughly 18 to 89 years and lived across roughly 23 United States geographic areas. To assign participants to cohorts, the prospective study relied on clinical history that participants themselves reported in a screening survey and a study questionnaire. In the prospective study, mobile phlebotomists collected whole blood, serum and a nasopharyngeal or oropharyngeal swab from each participant. Prospective study participants could optionally give additional blood draws and questionnaires over an approximately two-month period. Prospective study blood samples were shipped either frozen or at room temperature before DNA extraction. The CDR3 measures 15 amino acids from cysteine to phenylalanine. The only DNA kept is the CDR3, 45 bases in frame from the first base. Trimming at the junction amounts to 3 bases on V and 4 bases on J, and the germline ends lie 12 bases apart. As encoded in the germline V gene, CDR1 is SGHNT while CDR2 is YENEEA.

As to this clone: Its antigen remains unidentified. The record has no base qualities; no much larger clone is one base away.

This chain is built from TRBV11-3 and TRBJ2-2; TRBD1 is a possible D gene, resting on 6 matching bases. The receptor comes from a man aged 30-40 years with acute COVID-19. Specimen: PBMCs or T cells enriched from blood (not recorded which). The CDR3 here reads CASSLSGQSTGELFF. The DNA sequence follows: TGTGCCAGCAGCTTGTCGGGACAAAGCACCGGGGAGCTGTTTTTT. Beyond the CDR3, the reference TRBV11-3 and TRBJ2-2 genes provide the residues; the full variable domain reads: EAGVVQSPRYKIIEKKQPVAFWCNPISGHNTLYWYLQNLGQGPELLIRYENEEAVDDSQLPKDRFSAERLKGVDSTLKIQPAELGDSAVYLCASSLSGQSTGELFFGEGSRLTVL.